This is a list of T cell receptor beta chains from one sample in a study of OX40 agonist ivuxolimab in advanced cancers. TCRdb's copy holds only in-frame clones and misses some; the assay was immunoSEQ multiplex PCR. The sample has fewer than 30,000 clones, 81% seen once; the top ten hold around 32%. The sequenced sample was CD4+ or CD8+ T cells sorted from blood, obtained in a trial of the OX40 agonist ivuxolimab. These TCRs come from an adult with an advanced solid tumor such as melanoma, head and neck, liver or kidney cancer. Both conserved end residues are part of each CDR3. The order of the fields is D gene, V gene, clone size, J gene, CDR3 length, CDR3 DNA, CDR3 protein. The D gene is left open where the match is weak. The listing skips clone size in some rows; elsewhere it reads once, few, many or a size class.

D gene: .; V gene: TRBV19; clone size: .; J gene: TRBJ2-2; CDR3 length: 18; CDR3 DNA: TGTGCCAGTAGTATGTTCTTCGGCGGATTGGGTAGTTCCGGGGAGCTGTTTTTT; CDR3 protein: CASSMFFGGLGSSGELFF
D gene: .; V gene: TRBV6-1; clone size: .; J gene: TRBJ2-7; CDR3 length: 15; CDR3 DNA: TGTGCCAGCAGTGTCGGCGGGATAACATCCTACGAGCAGTACTTC; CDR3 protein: CASSVGGITSYEQYF
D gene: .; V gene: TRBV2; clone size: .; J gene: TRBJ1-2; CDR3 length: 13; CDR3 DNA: TGTGCCAGCAGTCCGACAGCTAACTATGGCTACACCTTC; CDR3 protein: CASSPTANYGYTF
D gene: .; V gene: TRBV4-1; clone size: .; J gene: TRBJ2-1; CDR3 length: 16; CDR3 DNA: TGCGCCAGCAGCCCTCTAGGGGACCCCGATTACAATGAGCAGTTCTTC; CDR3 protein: CASSPLGDPDYNEQFF
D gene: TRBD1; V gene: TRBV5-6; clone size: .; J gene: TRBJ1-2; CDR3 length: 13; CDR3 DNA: TGTGCCAGCAGCTCGGGACAGTTCTATGGCTACACCTTC; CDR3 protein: CASSSGQFYGYTF
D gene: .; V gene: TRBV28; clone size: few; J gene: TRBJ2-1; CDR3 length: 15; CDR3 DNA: TGTGCCAGCCATGCAGGGATTACTCCCTACAATGAGCAGTTCTTC; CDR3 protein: CASHAGITPYNEQFF
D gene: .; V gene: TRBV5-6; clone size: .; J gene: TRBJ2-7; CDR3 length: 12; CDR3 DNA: TGTGCCAGCAGCTTGTCAACTTCCGAGCAGTACTTC; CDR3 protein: CASSLSTSEQYF
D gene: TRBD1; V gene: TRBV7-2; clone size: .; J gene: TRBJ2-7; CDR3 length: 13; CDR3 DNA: TGTGCCATTCTAACAGGGGGTATGTACGAGCAGTACTTC; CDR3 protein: CAILTGGMYEQYF
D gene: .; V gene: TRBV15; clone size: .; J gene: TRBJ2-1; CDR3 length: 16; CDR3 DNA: TGTGCCACCAGCAGAGAGGGAGACCTCTCCTACAATGAGCAGTTCTTC; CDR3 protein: CATSREGDLSYNEQFF
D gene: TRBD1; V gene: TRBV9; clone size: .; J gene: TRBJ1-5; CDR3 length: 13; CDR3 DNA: TGTGCCAGCAGCGCGACAGGGGATCAGCCCCAGCATTTT; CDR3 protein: CASSATGDQPQHF
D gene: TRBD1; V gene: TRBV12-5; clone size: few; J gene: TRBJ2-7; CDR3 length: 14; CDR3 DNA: TGTGCTAGTGCCGAGGACAGGAACGGCTACGAGCAGTACTTC; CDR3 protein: CASAEDRNGYEQYF
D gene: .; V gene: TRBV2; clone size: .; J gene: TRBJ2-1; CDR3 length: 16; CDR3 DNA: TGTGCCAGCAGTGCAAGCCTCGGGATCTCCTACAATGAGCAGTTCTTC; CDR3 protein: CASSASLGISYNEQFF
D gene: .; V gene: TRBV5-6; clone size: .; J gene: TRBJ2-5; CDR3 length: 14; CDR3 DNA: TGTGCCAGCAGCTTCTGGGGAGGAGAGGAGACCCAGTACTTC; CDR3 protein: CASSFWGGEETQYF
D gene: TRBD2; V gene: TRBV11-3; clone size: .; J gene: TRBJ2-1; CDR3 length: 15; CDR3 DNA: TGTGCCAGCAGCTTTAGCGGGAGGGCCCAAAATGAGCAGTTCTTC; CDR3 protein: CASSFSGRAQNEQFF
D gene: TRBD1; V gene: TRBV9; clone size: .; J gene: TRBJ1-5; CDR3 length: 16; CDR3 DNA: TGTGCCAGCAGCCCGCACTCGGGGACAGGGGATCAGCCCCAGCATTTT; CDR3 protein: CASSPHSGTGDQPQHF
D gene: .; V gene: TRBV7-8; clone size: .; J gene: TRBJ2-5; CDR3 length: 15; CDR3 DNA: TGTGCCAGCAGCCCCAGGCCAGGGATGAAAGAGACCCAGTACTTC; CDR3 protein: CASSPRPGMKETQYF